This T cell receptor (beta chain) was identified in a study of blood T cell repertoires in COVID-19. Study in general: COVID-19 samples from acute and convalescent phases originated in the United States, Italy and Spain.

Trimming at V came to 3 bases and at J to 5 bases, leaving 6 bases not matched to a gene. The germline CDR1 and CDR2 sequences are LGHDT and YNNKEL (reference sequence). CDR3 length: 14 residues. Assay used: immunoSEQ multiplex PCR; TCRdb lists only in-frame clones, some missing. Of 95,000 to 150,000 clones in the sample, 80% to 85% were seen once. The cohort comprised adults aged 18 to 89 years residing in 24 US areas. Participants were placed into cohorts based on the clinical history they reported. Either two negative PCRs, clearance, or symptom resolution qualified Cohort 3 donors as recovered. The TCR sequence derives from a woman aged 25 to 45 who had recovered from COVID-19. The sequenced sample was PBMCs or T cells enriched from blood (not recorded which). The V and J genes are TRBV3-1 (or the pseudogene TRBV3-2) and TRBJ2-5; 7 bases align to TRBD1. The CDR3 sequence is CASSQTTGDETQYF. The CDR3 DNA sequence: TGTGCCAGCAGCCAGACCACAGGGGACGAGACCCAGTACTTC.